The 30 T cell receptor beta chains presented below share a single source sample, sequenced in a study of blood T cell repertoires in COVID-19. The repertoire was sequenced with immunoSEQ multiplex PCR; TCRdb's copy has only in-frame clones and lacks some. The sample comprises 250,000 to 350,000 clones, around 89% of which are singletons, and roughly 0.8% rests with the top ten. Sequenced input: peripheral blood. These receptors were obtained from a man between 25 and 39 years old with acute or convalescent COVID-19.

The gene calls are TRBV4-2 and TRBJ2-1, with 8 bases identical to TRBD1. Germline V gene sequence: CDR1 LGHNA, CDR2 YNFKEQ. J lost 7 bases, V lost 2 bases, and 10 bases had no gene match. CDR3 length: 16 residues. CDR3 protein: CASSQRTGPKGNEQFF. The CDR3 DNA sequence: TGTGCCAGCAGCCAAAGGACAGGGCCCAAAGGTAATGAGCAGTTCTTC.

The chain joins TRBV2 to TRBJ2-2, with a tentative D call TRBD2 (6 bases). Trimming cost V 3 bases and J 7 bases, with 12 bases left between them. The CDR3 is 14 amino acids. Looked up from germline, CDR1 is SNHLY and CDR2 is FYNNEI. The CDR3, as DNA: TGTGCCAGCAGTGAGGGGGGTTCAGGCGGGGAGCTGTTTTTT. This codes for CASSEGGSGGELFF. The full variable domain, with the rest looked up from reference TRBV2 and TRBJ2-2, is EPEVTQTPSHQVTQMGQEVILRCVPISNHLYFYWYRQILGQKVEFLVSFYNNEISEKSEIFDDQFSVERPDGSNFTLKIRSTKLEDSAMYFCASSEGGSGGELFFGEGSRLTVL.

The chain couples TRBV5-1 to TRBJ2-1, with unresolved D. Germline CDR1 SGHRS, CDR2 YFSETQ. This CDR3 has 14 residues. Trimming removed 3 bases from V and 1 base from J, with 8 bases in between. The CDR3 region is CASSSDSSYNEQFF. CDR3 DNA sequence: TGCGCCAGCAGCTCAGACTCGTCCTACAATGAGCAGTTCTTC.

V and J are TRBV29-1 and TRBJ1-4; 8 positions agree with TRBD1. J lost 5 bases, V lost 7 bases, and 9 bases had no gene match. The CDR3 totals 14 residues. Germline CDR1 reads SQVTM; CDR2 reads ANQGSEA. The CDR3 loop reads CSAQQGERNEKLFF. CDR3 sequence (DNA): TGCAGCGCTCAACAGGGGGAGAGGAATGAAAAACTGTTTTTT. The whole variable domain, remainder taken from reference TRBV29-1 and TRBJ1-4, is SAVISQKPSRDICQRGTSLTIQCQVDSQVTMMFWYRQQPGQSLTLIATANQGSEATYESGFVIDKFPISRPNLTFSTLTVSNMSPEDSSIYLCSAQQGERNEKLFFGSGTQLSVL.

This chain uses TRBV18 with TRBJ2-7; D is perhaps TRBD1 (5 bases). Trimming shortened V by 4 bases and J by 6 bases, and 16 bases separated the two germline ends. The CDR3 has 14 amino acids. Germline CDR1 KGHSH, CDR2 LQKENI. The CDR3 spells CASSRNGQGLEQYF. In nucleotides, the CDR3 is TGTGCCAGCTCACGGAACGGGCAGGGTCTCGAGCAGTACTTC.

The rearrangement uses TRBV24-1 and TRBJ1-5; 10 bases map to TRBD1. The CDR3 length is 16 residues. V dropped 3 bases and J dropped 7; count of bases not matched to a gene: 8. Germline V gene lookup returns CDR1 KGHDR and CDR2 SFDVKD. The CDR3 sequence: CATSDRTGGGGQPQHF. The CDR3 region has the DNA TGTGCCACCAGTGATAGGACAGGGGGAGGAGGACAGCCCCAGCATTTT.

The rearrangement joins TRBV7-6 to TRBJ1-5, with D possibly being TRBD1 (5 bases). The germline V gene encodes CDR1 SGHVS and CDR2 FNYEAQ. The CDR3 loop spans 15 amino acids. V gave up 1 base and J gave up 6 bases, with 13 bases separating them. In DNA, the CDR3 is TGTGCCAGCAGCTTAGAGGCAGGGCTGGGTCAGCCCCAGCATTTT. It encodes CASSLEAGLGQPQHF.

V usage is TRBV6-9 and J usage is TRBJ1-3, with a weak D call TRBD1 (5 bases). Per the germline V gene, CDR1 is MNHGY and CDR2 is SVAAGI. The CDR3 is made up of 18 amino acids. The V and J ends lost 0 bases and 5 bases respectively, with 20 bases between them. The CDR3 DNA reads as TGTGCCAGCAGTTATTCGAATAGTGCGGGGGAAATCAGAAACACCATATATTTT. This gives the protein CASSYSNSAGEIRNTIYF.

This clone showed up just a few times. J is TRBJ1-1 and V is TRBV7-2, with D uncertain. The CDR3 consists of 13 residues. The V and J ends lost 4 bases and 8 bases respectively, with 14 bases between them. CDR1 and CDR2 from the germline V gene are SGHTA and FQGNSA. This chain's CDR3 is CASSSYLYIEAFF. In DNA, the CDR3 is TGTGCCAGCAGCTCCTATTTATATATAGAAGCTTTCTTT.

The sample holds one count of this clone. The chain combines TRBV11-2 with TRBJ2-2; weak D call: TRBD1 (6 bases). Per the germline V gene, CDR1 is SGHAT and CDR2 is FQNNGV. V lost 4 bases to trimming and J lost 4 bases, with 10 bases between them. The CDR3 sequence is 14 residues long. The CDR3 region is CASSWIGGTGELFF. As DNA, the CDR3 is TGTGCCAGCAGCTGGATAGGGGGCACCGGGGAGCTGTTTTTT.

The chain carries TRBV7-2 and TRBJ2-7; D remains ambiguous. The CDR3 consists of 14 residues. The V gene's germline CDR1 is SGHTA and CDR2 FQGNSA. V lost 1 base to trimming and J lost 4 bases, with 11 bases between them. Here the CDR3 reads CASSLGQAMYEQYF. CDR3 nucleotide sequence: TGTGCCAGCAGCTTAGGGCAGGCAATGTACGAGCAGTACTTC.

The genes are TRBV30 and TRBJ1-1; D gene ambiguous. V was trimmed by 8 bases and J by 1 base, leaving 20 bases between them. CDR3 length equals 15 residues. Germline values: CDR1 GTSNPN, CDR2 SVGIG (reference sequence). The CDR3 sequence: CAVVVAQVANTEAFF. The CDR3 DNA reads TGTGCCGTAGTAGTAGCACAAGTAGCGAACACTGAAGCTTTCTTT.

The count of this clone is one. This chain connects TRBV7-2 to TRBJ2-2; D is ambiguous. V was pared by 3 bases and J by 2 bases, with 13 bases between. The CDR3 loop spans 16 amino acids. Germline V gene lookup returns CDR1 SGHTA and CDR2 FQGNSA. CDR3 region: CASSFFVNFNTGELFF. DNA for the CDR3: TGTGCCAGCAGCTTTTTTGTAAACTTTAACACCGGGGAGCTGTTTTTT.

This sequence joins TRBV19 and TRBJ1-6, with TRBD1 matching over 8 bases. Trimming at V came to 3 bases and at J to 15 bases, leaving 4 bases not matched to a gene. Germline values: CDR1 LNHDA, CDR2 SQIVND (reference sequence). This CDR3 has 12 amino acids. The CDR3 here is CASSMRTGRLHF. The CDR3 DNA sequence: TGTGCCAGTAGTATGAGGACAGGGCGCCTCCACTTT.

The chain combines TRBV6-7 with TRBJ2-2, with 12 bases identical to TRBD2. TRBV6-7 is an ORF, with its function uncertain. The CDR3 consists of 17 residues. J was trimmed by 7 bases and V by 7 bases; bases with no gene match: 13. In DNA form, the CDR3 reads TGTGCCAGCAATCCAACGGGGCCTAGCGGGAGGGGCGGGGAGCTGTTTTTT. It translates to CASNPTGPSGRGGELFF.

This chain uses TRBV4-1 with TRBJ2-7; 14 bases are a match to TRBD2. CDR1 is MGHRA and CDR2 is YSYEKL in the germline V gene. The trim removed 4 bases at V and 2 bases at J, leaving 7 bases unmatched. The CDR3 is made up of 17 amino acids. The CDR3: CASSPELGLAGAYEQYF. Here the CDR3 DNA reads TGCGCCAGCAGCCCAGAGTTGGGACTAGCGGGAGCCTACGAGCAGTACTTC.

The gene calls are TRBV6-2 or TRBV6-3 and TRBJ1-4, with no clear D. Trimming removed 0 bases at V and 3 bases at J, with 11 bases between. The CDR3 runs 16 residues. From germline, CDR1 is MNHEY and CDR2 SVGEGT. The CDR3 nucleotides are TGTGCCAGCAGTTACTCGCGAACAGAACCTAATGAAAAACTGTTTTTT. Protein product: CASSYSRTEPNEKLFF.

The chain links TRBV12-3 or TRBV12-4 to TRBJ1-4; TRBD1 might be the D (5 bases). The CDR3 runs to 13 residues. Trimming left V 5 bases short and J 7 bases short, with 11 bases between. Written as DNA, the CDR3 is TGTGCCAGCAGTGGGGGGGGGATTGAAAAACTGTTTTTT. Residues: CASSGGGIEKLFF.

The genes are TRBV30 and TRBJ2-3; 9 nucleotides agree with TRBD2. The CDR3 has 14 residues. Trimming cost V 0 bases and J 4 bases; bases outside gene matches: 2. CDR1 and CDR2 (germline): GTSNPN, SVGIG (reference sequence). The CDR3 nucleotides are TGTGCCTGGAGTGTTCGCGGGGGGGCAGATACGCAGTATTTT. It is translated as CAWSVRGGADTQYF.

This clone came up once. The chain recombines TRBV7-2 with TRBJ2-3; 7 positions agree with TRBD1. Germline loops: CDR1 SGHTA, CDR2 FQGNSA. This CDR3 has 17 residues. V dropped 1 base and J dropped 5; count of bases not matched to a gene: 12. The DNA of the CDR3 is TGTGCCAGCAGCTTAGGGCAGGGGGATCAAGAGCAAGATACGCAGTATTTT. It codes for CASSLGQGDQEQDTQYF.

V gene TRBV28 combines with J gene TRBJ1-5, with D possibly being TRBD1 (5 bases). Per the germline V gene, CDR1 is MDHEN and CDR2 is SYDVKM. Deletions cut 3 bases from V and 4 bases from J, with 13 bases between. This CDR3 comprises 15 residues. The CDR3 is CASSLGQKVNQPQHF. The CDR3, as DNA: TGTGCCAGCAGTTTGGGGCAGAAAGTAAATCAGCCCCAGCATTTT.

The rearrangement links TRBV15 to TRBJ2-7, with 8 nucleotides matching TRBD1. This CDR3 has 13 residues. J was trimmed by 6 bases and V by 6 bases; bases with no gene match: 7. Looked up from germline, CDR1 is LNHNV and CDR2 is YYDKDF (reference sequence). The CDR3 region is CATRQDRVREQYF. As DNA, the CDR3 is TGTGCCACCAGGCAGGACAGGGTTCGCGAGCAGTACTTC.

The chain's CDR3 is CASSALAGGGSEQFF. The CDR3 DNA is TGTGCCAGCAGCGCACTAGCGGGAGGAGGGAGTGAGCAGTTCTTC. The chain links TRBV11-2 to TRBJ2-1; 12 bases fit TRBD2. This CDR3 has 15 amino acids. Trimming removed 5 bases from V and 9 bases from J; junction bases left unmatched: 8. CDR1 SGHAT and CDR2 FQNNGV come from the germline V gene. Based on the CDR3 plus reference TRBV11-2 and TRBJ2-1, the full variable domain is EAGVAQSPRYKIIEKRQSVAFWCNPISGHATLYWYQQILGQGPKLLIQFQNNGVVDDSQLPKDRFSAERLKGVDSTLKIQPAKLEDSAVYLCASSALAGGGSEQFFGPGTRLTVL.

The rearrangement links TRBV10-3 to TRBJ1-2, with 7 bases matching TRBD1. V was clipped by 3 bases and J by 2 bases; unmatched bases: 6. Germline V gives CDR1 ENHRY, CDR2 SYGVKD. The CDR3 has 15 amino acids. The CDR3 DNA reads as TGTGCCATCAGTGATCCAGGGGGAACGAACTATGGCTACACCTTC. Translated: CAISDPGGTNYGYTF.

The chain recombines TRBV28 with TRBJ1-2; possibly TRBD1 for D (5 bases). The CDR3 totals 13 residues. Germline V gene sequence: CDR1 MDHEN, CDR2 SYDVKM. Trimming shortened V by 6 bases and J by 6 bases, and 14 bases separated the two germline ends. Here the CDR3 DNA reads TGTGCCAGCAGAGGAGGGAGGGGAGATGGCTACACCTTC. Its protein is CASRGGRGDGYTF.

This rearrangement joins TRBV23-1 to TRBJ2-7; 11 bases agree with TRBD1. Being an ORF, TRBV23-1 has a function that is uncertain. This CDR3 has 16 amino acids. With V trimmed by 2 bases and J by 5 bases, 8 bases remained unmatched. CDR3 bases: TGCGCCAGCAGTCAAGGACAGGGGGCGACGGGCGACGAGCAGTACTTC. This sequence encodes CASSQGQGATGDEQYF.

This clone is a singleton in its sample. The same CDR3 also results from other DNA sequences found in this sample. The chain carries TRBV5-1 and TRBJ2-1; TRBD2 matches 8 bases. V was pared by 0 bases and J by 4 bases, with 3 bases of the junction left unmatched. CDR3 length: 15 amino acids. Germline lookup yields CDR1 SGHRS and CDR2 YFSETQ. In DNA, the CDR3 is TGCGCCAGCAGCTTGGGACTAGCGTCTTACAATGAGCAGTTCTTC. This sequence encodes CASSLGLASYNEQFF.

A note on this clone: Other DNA variants within this sample encode the same CDR3. The CDR3 coding sequence is TGTGCCAGCTCAAGAACTAGCGGGAGTTCAGATACGCAGTATTTT. Translation gives CASSRTSGSSDTQYF. This chain uses TRBV18 with TRBJ2-3, with 11 bases fitting TRBD2. This CDR3 spans 15 amino acids. Trimming took 5 bases from V and 4 from J; bases not matched to a gene: 5. Germline V gene sequence: CDR1 KGHSH, CDR2 LQKENI.

The CDR3 DNA reads TGTGCCAGCTCACCTCGCACAGTTAACTATGGCTACACCTTC. It codes for CASSPRTVNYGYTF. This sequence joins TRBV18 and TRBJ1-2, with D unresolved. Germline V gene lookup returns CDR1 KGHSH and CDR2 LQKENI. V gave up 3 bases and J gave up 1 base, with 9 bases separating them. The CDR3 is made up of 14 amino acids. The full variable domain, completed using reference TRBV18 and TRBJ1-2, is NAGVMQNPRHLVRRRGQEARLRCSPMKGHSHVYWYRQLPEEGLKFMVYLQKENIIDESGMPKERFSAEFPKEGPSILRIQQVVRGDSAAYFCASSPRTVNYGYTFGSGTRLTVV.

This rearrangement joins TRBV9 to TRBJ2-2; D is undetermined. The CDR3 is 13 amino acids. Germline V gene data show CDR1 as SGDLS and CDR2 as YYNGEE. V lost 0 bases and J 6 bases, leaving 6 bases between the germline ends. As DNA, the CDR3 is TGTGCCAGCAGCGTAGACCCAGCCGGGGAGCTGTTTTTT. It specifies CASSVDPAGELFF.